These T cell receptor beta chains were read from a single sample in a study of cytomegalovirus exposure and HLA in healthy donors. Assay: immunoSEQ multiplex PCR; the TCRdb copy retains only in-frame clones and omits some. This sample has 60,000 to 100,000 clones, with around 76% found just once. The specimen was PBMCs. These TCRs come from a man aged 35 to 55 in good health and CMV-seronegative. The CDR3 runs from the conserved cysteine through the conserved F or W. The D gene is left open where the match is weak. The listing skips clone size in some rows; elsewhere it reads once, few, many or a size class.

>TRBV6-5|TRBJ1-5|13|-|-
TGTGCCAGCAGTTACTACGGGGGTCAGCCCCAGCATTTT
CASSYYGGQPQHF
>TRBV2|TRBJ1-5|14|-|-
TGTGCCAGCAGTATTACATCATATTCACAGCCCCAGCATTTT
CASSITSYSQPQHF
>TRBV12-5|TRBJ1-1|13|-|-
TGTGCTAGTGGTTTCACTGGTGGCACTGAAGCTTTCTTT
CASGFTGGTEAFF
>TRBV5-1|TRBJ2-3|16|few|TRBD1
TGCGCCAGCAGCTCCAGACAGGGCAAACTCACAGATACGCAGTATTTT
CASSSRQGKLTDTQYF
>TRBV6-6|TRBJ1-4|14|-|-
TGTGCCAGCAAGTCGGGGATCAGGAATGAAAAACTGTTTTTT
CASKSGIRNEKLFF
>TRBV12-5|TRBJ2-7|13|-|-
TGTGCTAGTGGTTTGGCCCACTCCTACGAGCAGTACTTC
CASGLAHSYEQYF
>TRBV10-1|TRBJ2-2|15|once|-
TGCGCCAGCAGTGAGTCGGGACAGAACACCGGGGAGCTGTTTTTT
CASSESGQNTGELFF
>TRBV19|TRBJ1-5|13|-|-
TGTGCCAGTAGTTCTGTAGACAGCCAGCCCCAGCATTTT
CASSSVDSQPQHF
>TRBV5-1|TRBJ1-2|15|-|-
TGCGCCAGCAGCTTGGAGACCCCGAGGACTTATGGCTACACCTTC
CASSLETPRTYGYTF
>TRBV5-5|TRBJ1-1|14|-|-
TGTGCCAGCAGCTGGGGCGCGGGGGATTGGCCGGCTTTCTTT
CASSWGAGDWPAFF
>TRBV5-1|TRBJ2-1|16|-|-
TGCGCCAGCAGCTTGGTTGGGGAGAGCTCCTACAATGAGCAGTTCTTC
CASSLVGESSYNEQFF
>TRBV6-1|TRBJ2-1|14|once|TRBD2
TGTGCCAGCACGCTAGCGGACACCTACAATGAGCAGTTCTTC
CASTLADTYNEQFF
>TRBV30|TRBJ2-2|15|-|-
TGTGCCTGGAGAAACGGGAACGCGAACACCGGGGAGCTGTTTTTT
CAWRNGNANTGELFF
>TRBV5-6|TRBJ1-2|14|-|-
TGTGCCAGCAGCTGGGGGGAGCCTAACTATGGCTACACCTTC
CASSWGEPNYGYTF
>TRBV4-2|TRBJ2-6|20|-|TRBD1
TGTGCCAGCAGCCAAGACCCCTACGGGACAGGGGCGCCAGGGGCCAACGTCCTGACTTTC
CASSQDPYGTGAPGANVLTF
>TRBV6-5|TRBJ2-7|16|-|-
TGTGCCAGCAGTTACTCTCTGGACAGACCTTTCTACGAGCAGTACTTC
CASSYSLDRPFYEQYF
>TRBV2|TRBJ1-2|14|-|-
TGTGCCAGCCAATCAGGGAGGGGGAACTATGGCTACACCTTC
CASQSGRGNYGYTF
>TRBV5-6|TRBJ2-6|15|-|-
TGTGCCAGCAGCTCCTTGGGGTCTGGGGCCAACGGCCTGACTTTC
CASSSLGSGANGLTF
>TRBV6-1|TRBJ2-7|12|-|-
TGTGCCAGCAGGAAGGACAGCTACGAGCAGTACTTC
CASRKDSYEQYF
>TRBV2|TRBJ2-6|15|-|TRBD2
TGTGCCAGCAGATGGGGGGGCTCTGGGGCCAACGTCCTGACTTTC
CASRWGGSGANVLTF
>TRBV9|TRBJ2-1|15|-|-
TGTGCCAGCAGTTGGGGGGGCTCTTTCTACAATGAGCAGTTCTTC
CASSWGGSFYNEQFF
>TRBV29-1|TRBJ1-1|14|-|TRBD1
TGCAGCGCCGCCGGGGTGGCAGGGGGCACTGAAGCTTTCTTT
CSAAGVAGGTEAFF